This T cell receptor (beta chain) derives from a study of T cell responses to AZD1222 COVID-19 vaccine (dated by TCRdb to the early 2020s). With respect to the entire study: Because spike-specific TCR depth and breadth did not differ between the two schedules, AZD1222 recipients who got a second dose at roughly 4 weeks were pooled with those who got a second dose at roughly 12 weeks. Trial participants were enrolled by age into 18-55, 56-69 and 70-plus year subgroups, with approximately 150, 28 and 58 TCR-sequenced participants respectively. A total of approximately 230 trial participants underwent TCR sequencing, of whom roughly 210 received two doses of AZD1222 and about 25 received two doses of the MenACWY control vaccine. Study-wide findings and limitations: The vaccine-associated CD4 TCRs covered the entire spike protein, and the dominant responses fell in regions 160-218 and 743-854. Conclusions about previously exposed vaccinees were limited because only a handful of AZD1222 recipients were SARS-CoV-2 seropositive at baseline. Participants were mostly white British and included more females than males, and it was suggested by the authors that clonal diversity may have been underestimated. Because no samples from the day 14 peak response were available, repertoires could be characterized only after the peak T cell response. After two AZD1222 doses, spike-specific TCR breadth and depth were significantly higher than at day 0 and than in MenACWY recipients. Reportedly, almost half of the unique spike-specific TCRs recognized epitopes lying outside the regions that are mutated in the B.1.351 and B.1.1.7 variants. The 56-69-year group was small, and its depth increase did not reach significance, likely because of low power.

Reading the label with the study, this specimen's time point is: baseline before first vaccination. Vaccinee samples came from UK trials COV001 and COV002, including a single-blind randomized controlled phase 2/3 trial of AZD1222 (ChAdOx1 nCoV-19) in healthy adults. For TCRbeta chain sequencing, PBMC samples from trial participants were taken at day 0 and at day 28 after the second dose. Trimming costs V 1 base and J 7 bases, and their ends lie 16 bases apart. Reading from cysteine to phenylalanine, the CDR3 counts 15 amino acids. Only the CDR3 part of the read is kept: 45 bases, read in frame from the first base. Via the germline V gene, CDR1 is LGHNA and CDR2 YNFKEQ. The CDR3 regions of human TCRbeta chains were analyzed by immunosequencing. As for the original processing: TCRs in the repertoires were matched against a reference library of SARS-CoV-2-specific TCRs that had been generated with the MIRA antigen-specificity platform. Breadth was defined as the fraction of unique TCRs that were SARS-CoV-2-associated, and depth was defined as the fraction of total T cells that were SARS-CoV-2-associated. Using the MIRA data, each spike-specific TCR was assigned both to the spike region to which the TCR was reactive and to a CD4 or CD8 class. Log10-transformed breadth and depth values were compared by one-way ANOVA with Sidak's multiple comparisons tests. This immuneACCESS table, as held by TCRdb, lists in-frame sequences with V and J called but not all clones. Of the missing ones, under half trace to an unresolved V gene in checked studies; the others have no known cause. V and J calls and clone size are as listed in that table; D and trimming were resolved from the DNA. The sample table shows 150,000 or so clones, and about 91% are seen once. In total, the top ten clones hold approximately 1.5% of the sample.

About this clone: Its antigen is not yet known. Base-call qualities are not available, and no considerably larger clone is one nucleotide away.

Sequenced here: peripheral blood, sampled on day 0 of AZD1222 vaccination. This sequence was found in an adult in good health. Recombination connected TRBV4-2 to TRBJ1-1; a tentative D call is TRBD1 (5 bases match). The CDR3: CASSQVGRRVGEAFF. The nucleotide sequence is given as TGTGCCAGCAGCCAAGTGGGTCGCAGGGTCGGTGAAGCTTTCTTT.